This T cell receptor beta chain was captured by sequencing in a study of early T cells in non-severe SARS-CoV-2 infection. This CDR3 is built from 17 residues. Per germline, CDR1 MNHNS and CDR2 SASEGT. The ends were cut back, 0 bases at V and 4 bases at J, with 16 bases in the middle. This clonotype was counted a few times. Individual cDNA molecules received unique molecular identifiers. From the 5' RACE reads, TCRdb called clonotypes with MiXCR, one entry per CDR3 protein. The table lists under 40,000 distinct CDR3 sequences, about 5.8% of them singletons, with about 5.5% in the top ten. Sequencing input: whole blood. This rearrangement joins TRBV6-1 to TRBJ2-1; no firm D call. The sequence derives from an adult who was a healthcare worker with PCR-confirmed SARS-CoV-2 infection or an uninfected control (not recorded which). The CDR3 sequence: CASSEALGPRRYNEQFF. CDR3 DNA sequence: TGTGCCAGCAGTGAAGCTCTTGGGCCCAGAAGATACAATGAGCAGTTCTTC.